These 20 T cell receptor beta chains were all obtained from the same sample, sequenced in a study of T cell changes during pregnancy in multiple sclerosis. Profiled with immunoSEQ multiplex PCR; TCRdb holds only in-frame clones, not every one. This sample has approximately 61,000 clones, with approximately 91% found just once. The sample was peripheral blood, taken in the first trimester of pregnancy. The receptors here all came from a female donor with multiple sclerosis, enrolled in a pregnancy study.

The chain employs TRBV6-5 and TRBJ1-5; 9 positions agree with TRBD1. After removal of 3 bases from V and 7 bases from J, the junction contained 7 bases not matched to a gene. CDR1 and CDR2 (germline): MNHEY, SVGAGI. The CDR3 has 15 residues. The chain's CDR3 is CASSYTGGGLQPQHF. The DNA of the CDR3 is TGTGCCAGCAGTTATACAGGGGGCGGTTTGCAGCCCCAGCATTTT.

The gene calls are TRBV30 and TRBJ2-1, with a weak D call TRBD2 (5 bases). CDR1 is GTSNPN, CDR2 SVGIG, per germline (reference sequence). The CDR3 contains 16 residues. V was pared by 6 bases and J by 2 bases, with 20 bases between. The chain's CDR3 is CACLASPITPYNEQFF. CDR3 DNA sequence: TGTGCCTGCCTTGCTAGCCCTATTACCCCCTACAATGAGCAGTTCTTC.

This clone has just one count. The rearrangement links TRBV9 to TRBJ2-5, with TRBD2 matching 12 bases. The V and J ends lost 3 bases and 5 bases, in that order; junction bases with no gene match: 5. The CDR3 totals 15 residues. CDR1 and CDR2 from the germline V gene are SGDLS and YYNGEE. The CDR3 is CASSGLAGGAETQYF. The CDR3 region has the DNA TGTGCCAGCAGCGGCCTAGCGGGGGGGGCGGAGACCCAGTACTTC.

The V gene is TRBV6-6, the J gene TRBJ1-2; possibly TRBD1 for D (6 bases). V gave up 5 bases and J gave up 4 bases, with 11 bases separating them. Germline V CDR1 and CDR2: MNHNY, SVGAGI (reference sequence). There are 13 residues in the CDR3. CDR3 nucleotide sequence: TGTGCCAGCAGTACGACAGGCTTCTATGGCTACACCTTC. Its protein product is CASSTTGFYGYTF.

The chain links TRBV5-1 to TRBJ2-3; TRBD2 might be the D (7 bases). The germline V and J ends were trimmed by 7 bases and 6 bases, with 15 bases remaining between them. This CDR3 contains 13 residues. In germline, CDR1 is SGHRS, CDR2 YFSETQ. Here the CDR3 DNA reads TGCGCCAGCGCCCCCGGGGGGCGGGATACGCAGTATTTT. Protein product: CASAPGGRDTQYF. Supplemented by reference TRBV5-1 and TRBJ2-3, the full variable domain reads KAGVTQTPRYLIKTRGQQVTLSCSPISGHRSVSWYQQTPGQGLQFLFEYFSETQRNKGNFPGRFSGRQFSNSRSEMNVSTLELGDSALYLCASAPGGRDTQYFGPGTRLTVL.

This clone was seen a handful of times. The chain combines TRBV7-2 with TRBJ1-3; D is perhaps TRBD1 (6 bases). The germline gives CDR1 SGHTA, CDR2 FQGNSA. The V gene lost 1 base and the J gene lost 4 bases, with 11 bases spanning the gap. The CDR3 is made up of 15 amino acids. CDR3 bases: TGTGCCAGCAGCTTAGGTGGGGGGGCGGGAAACACCATATATTTT. Its protein is CASSLGGGAGNTIYF. Full variable domain (remainder filled in from reference TRBV7-2 and TRBJ1-3): GAGVSQSPSNKVTEKGKDVELRCDPISGHTALYWYRQSLGQGLEFLIYFQGNSAPDKSGLPSDRFSAERTGGSVSTLTIQRTQQEDSAVYLCASSLGGGAGNTIYFGEGSWLTVV.

J is TRBJ2-2 and V is TRBV7-2; D not resolved. V dropped 3 bases and J dropped 2 bases, with 10 bases sitting between them. The germline CDR1 and CDR2 sequences are SGHTA and FQGNSA. The CDR3 is 15 amino acids. CDR3 DNA sequence: TGTGCCAGCAGCTTCAGGCCCTATAACACCGGGGAGCTGTTTTTT. Residues: CASSFRPYNTGELFF.

V usage is TRBV2 and J usage is TRBJ1-2; 7 bases match TRBD1. Germline loops: CDR1 SNHLY, CDR2 FYNNEI. CDR3 size: 15 residues. The V and J ends lost 3 bases and 4 bases, in that order; junction bases with no gene match: 8. This CDR3 reads CASSDLGTDIYGYTF. The CDR3 coding sequence is TGTGCCAGCAGTGACCTAGGGACAGACATCTATGGCTACACCTTC.

The chain is built from TRBV4-3 and TRBJ1-4, with no clear D. The CDR3 runs 18 residues. Per germline, CDR1 LGHNA and CDR2 YSLEER. The ends were cut back, 0 bases at V and 0 bases at J, with 14 bases in the middle. Written as DNA, the CDR3 is TGCGCCAGCAGCCAAGATGGGCACGTACTCACAACTAATGAAAAACTGTTTTTT. Its translation is CASSQDGHVLTTNEKLFF.

The chain couples TRBV4-1 to TRBJ1-4; D gene ambiguous. The CDR3 is 14 amino acids. The V gene's germline CDR1 is MGHRA and CDR2 YSYEKL. Trimming left V 0 bases short and J 10 bases short, with 12 bases between. The CDR3 DNA is TGCGCCAGCAGCCAAGAACTAGGTCGGGGAAAACTGTTTTTT. Protein: CASSQELGRGKLFF.

This clone was found once. V usage is TRBV5-1 and J usage is TRBJ2-7; D perhaps matches TRBD2 (5 bases). The length of the CDR3 is 15 residues. Germline V gives CDR1 SGHRS, CDR2 YFSETQ. Between the trimmed V and J ends, which lost 2 bases and 2 bases, there was a span of 14 bases. The CDR3 DNA sequence: TGCGCCAGCAGCTTACCCACTAGTACCCCCTACGAGCAGTACTTC. The encoded protein is CASSLPTSTPYEQYF.

A remark on this clone: Germline is not matched at one junction end, which may reflect a read error. The CDR3, as DNA: TGTGCTAGCAGACCACAGGGGAACACTGAAGCTTTCTTT. Translated: CASRPQGNTEAFF. This chain uses TRBV7-7 with TRBJ1-1; tentatively, D is TRBD1 (6 bases). The length of the CDR3 is 13 residues. Per germline, CDR1 SSHAT and CDR2 FNYEAQ (reference sequence).

This clone has at least ten counts. V and J are TRBV19 and TRBJ1-4, with 7 bases lining up with TRBD1. Germline values: CDR1 LNHDA, CDR2 SQIVND (reference sequence). The ends lost 5 bases at V and 5 bases at J; junction bases unmatched: 5. CDR3 length equals 14 residues. For the CDR3, the DNA is TGTGCCAGTAGTCGGGACAGCCTCAATGAAAAACTGTTTTTT. It encodes CASSRDSLNEKLFF.

The gene calls are TRBV5-1 and TRBJ1-1; TRBD1 matches 9 bases. Germline V gives CDR1 SGHRS, CDR2 YFSETQ. The CDR3 has 14 amino acids. The V gene end was trimmed by 4 bases and the J gene end by 10 bases; junction bases not matched to a gene: 11. The CDR3 bases are TGCGCCAGCAGCCGAGACAGGGGGACTTTCTTAGCTTTCTTT. Encoded protein: CASSRDRGTFLAFF.

The CDR3 nucleotides read TGTGCCAGCAGTTCTAGCGGAGGGAGCACAGATACGCAGTATTTT. It specifies CASSSSGGSTDTQYF. The J gene is TRBJ2-3, the V gene TRBV27; TRBD2 aligns across 7 bases. The CDR3 spans 15 residues. With V trimmed by 4 bases and J by 0 bases, 4 bases remained unmatched. From germline, CDR1 is MNHEY and CDR2 SMNVEV (reference sequence).

V is TRBV6-1 and J is TRBJ2-1; D is unclear. Trimming removed 6 bases at V and 3 bases at J, with 6 bases between. Looked up from germline, CDR1 is MNHNS and CDR2 is SASEGT. The CDR3 has 12 amino acids. The CDR3 DNA reads TGTGCCAGCAGCCCCTACTACAATGAGCAGTTCTTC. Translating gives CASSPYYNEQFF.

The V gene is TRBV7-2, the J gene TRBJ2-5; D unresolved. Germline CDR1 and CDR2: SGHTA and FQGNSA. The CDR3 totals 13 residues. Trimming took off 1 base at V and 5 bases at J, with 8 bases between the two ends. CDR3 region: CASSLEVGETQYF. CDR3 nucleotide sequence: TGTGCCAGCAGCTTAGAAGTGGGCGAGACCCAGTACTTC.

The gene calls are TRBV19 and TRBJ1-4; TRBD1 matches 9 bases. The CDR3 length is 15 residues. Germline CDR1 LNHDA, CDR2 SQIVND (reference sequence). Trimming cost V 6 bases and J 9 bases; bases outside gene matches: 11. In nucleotides, the CDR3 is TGTGCCAGTAGCCCCCCGGACAGGGGTGTGCAAAAACTGTTTTTT. Amino acid sequence: CASSPPDRGVQKLFF.

V and J are TRBV18 and TRBJ2-5; 8 bases agree with TRBD2. Germline V gene sequence: CDR1 KGHSH, CDR2 LQKENI. V was clipped by 2 bases and J by 6 bases; unmatched bases: 8. CDR3 length: 15 residues. The DNA of the CDR3 is TGTGCCAGCTCACCAAACGGGACTAGGGGTCAGACCCAGTACTTC. It specifies CASSPNGTRGQTQYF.

V and J are TRBV19 and TRBJ1-1; possibly TRBD1 for D (5 bases). The CDR3 extends over 14 amino acids. Germline loops: CDR1 LNHDA, CDR2 SQIVND (reference sequence). Trimming took off 5 bases at V and 1 base at J, with 11 bases between the two ends. The CDR3: CASSQQVSNTEAFF. CDR3 sequence (DNA): TGTGCCAGTAGTCAACAGGTTTCGAACACTGAAGCTTTCTTT.